The 22 T cell receptor beta chains reported below all come from one sample, sequenced in a study of cytomegalovirus exposure and HLA in healthy donors. TCRdb keeps only in-frame clones here, not all; method: immunoSEQ multiplex PCR. This sample has approximately 110,000 clones; over 90% occur once, and the top ten carry 1% to 1.5%. Sequenced material: PBMCs. Source of these receptors: a woman between 18 and 29 years old in good health and CMV-seronegative.

The chain recombines TRBV10-1 with TRBJ2-5; D uncertain. The CDR3 sequence is 11 residues long. V was cut by 3 bases and J by 7 bases, with 6 bases left in between. Germline assignment: CDR1 WNHNN and CDR2 SYGVQD (reference sequence). CDR3 bases: TGCGCCAGCAGTGACGGTGTGACCCAGTACTTC. It specifies CASSDGVTQYF.

This rearrangement joins TRBV15 to TRBJ1-1; the match to TRBD1 covers 7 bases. V was pared by 6 bases and J by 4 bases, with 11 bases of the junction left unmatched. The germline gives CDR1 LNHNV, CDR2 YYDKDF (reference sequence). The CDR3 runs to 15 residues. This chain's CDR3 is CATRDEQGTTTEAFF. The CDR3 region has the DNA TGTGCCACCAGAGACGAACAGGGGACGACCACTGAAGCTTTCTTT.

This chain connects TRBV6-1 to TRBJ2-6; 7 bases line up with TRBD1. The CDR3 runs 16 residues. The germline V gene encodes CDR1 MNHNS and CDR2 SASEGT. With V trimmed by 1 base and J by 4 bases, 4 bases remained unmatched. The CDR3 spells CASSEVYRGGANVLTF. For the CDR3, the DNA is TGTGCCAGCAGTGAAGTTTACAGGGGAGGGGCCAACGTCCTGACTTTC.

The chain has TRBV9 and TRBJ2-3, with 8 bases identical to TRBD2. CDR1 is SGDLS and CDR2 is YYNGEE in the germline V gene. This CDR3 is 16 amino acids long. V shed 1 base, J shed 4 bases, and the junction held 8 bases outside the gene matches. The CDR3 spells CASSVNSGTDADTQYF. The DNA for the CDR3 is TGTGCCAGCAGCGTAAATAGCGGGACGGACGCAGATACGCAGTATTTT.

The chain employs TRBV9 and TRBJ1-3; D remains unclear. CDR1 is SGDLS and CDR2 is YYNGEE in the germline V gene. CDR3 size: 16 residues. Trimming removed 4 bases from V and 0 bases from J, with 14 bases in between. The CDR3 here is CASSLGPASSGNTIYF. CDR3 DNA: TGTGCCAGCAGCCTAGGGCCAGCTAGCTCTGGAAACACCATATATTTT.

V and J are TRBV7-9 and TRBJ2-1, with TRBD1 matching 9 bases. The CDR3 length is 18 residues. Germline CDR1 SEHNR, CDR2 FQNEAQ (reference sequence). The junction had 16 bases not matched to a gene; V was cut back by 5 bases and J by 5 bases. CDR3 coding DNA: TGTGCCAGCAGCGGATCGTCCCGTGGACAGGGGTTCAACAATGAGCAGTTCTTC. Its protein is CASSGSSRGQGFNNEQFF. The complete variable domain, with remaining parts taken from reference TRBV7-9 and TRBJ2-1, reads DTGVSQNPRHKITKRGQNVTFRCDPISEHNRLYWYRQTLGQGPEFLTYFQNEAQLEKSRLLSDRFSAERPKGSFSTLEIQRTEQGDSAMYLCASSGSSRGQGFNNEQFFGPGTRLTVL.

The chain carries TRBV23-1 and TRBJ1-3, with D possibly matching TRBD1 (5 bases). TRBV23-1 is filed as an ORF, its function uncertain. CDR3 length: 17 amino acids. V was pared by 6 bases and J by 0 bases, with 18 bases between. The CDR3 DNA follows: TGCGCCAGCAGCCCAACCGGGGGAAGTCGCTCTGGAAACACCATATATTTT. Amino acids: CASSPTGGSRSGNTIYF.

This chain joins TRBV7-2 and TRBJ2-1; a weak D match, TRBD1 (5 bases). The CDR3 is made up of 13 amino acids. From germline, CDR1 is SGHTA and CDR2 FQGNSA. With 5 bases removed from V and 5 bases from J, the gap between germline ends came to 10 bases. The CDR3 DNA reads TGTGCCAGCAGCCGTCGACAGAACAATGAGCAGTTCTTC. This codes for CASSRRQNNEQFF.

V and J are TRBV28 and TRBJ2-4; 7 positions match TRBD1. The CDR3 sequence is 16 residues long. CDR1 is MDHEN and CDR2 is SYDVKM in the germline V gene. V dropped 5 bases and J dropped 4; count of bases not matched to a gene: 11. CDR3 residues: CASSGYPGQIKNIQYF. The DNA of the CDR3 is TGTGCCAGCAGTGGATACCCGGGACAGATAAAAAACATTCAGTACTTC.

The chain has TRBV6-1 and TRBJ1-4; 11 bases align to TRBD1. In germline, CDR1 is MNHNS, CDR2 SASEGT. CDR3 length: 14 residues. V shed 6 bases and J 8 bases; nucleotides not matched to a gene: 5. The CDR3 region is CASRRDRGSEKLFF. The CDR3 DNA reads TGTGCCAGCAGGAGGGACAGGGGGAGCGAAAAACTGTTTTTT.

The gene calls are TRBV9 and TRBJ2-3; weak D call: TRBD1 (8 bases). V was clipped by 4 bases and J by 4 bases, with 13 bases between them. Germline loops: CDR1 SGDLS, CDR2 YYNGEE. This CDR3 spans 14 amino acids. In DNA form, the CDR3 reads TGTGCCAGCAGCCTACAGGGGGGGGCAGATACGCAGTATTTT. Translation gives CASSLQGGADTQYF.

This chain links TRBV19 with TRBJ2-3; 9 nucleotides agree with TRBD1. J lost 3 bases, V lost 3 bases, and 4 bases had no gene match. The CDR3 runs to 15 residues. Germline V gene sequence: CDR1 LNHDA, CDR2 SQIVND (reference sequence). The CDR3 DNA sequence: TGTGCCAGTAGTATCCGGACAGGGGCGACAGATACGCAGTATTTT. The encoded protein is CASSIRTGATDTQYF.

The CDR3 loop is CASRFPSGTGTGQPQHF. DNA of the CDR3: TGTGCAAGTCGCTTCCCCTCCGGGACAGGGACAGGACAGCCCCAGCATTTT. The V call is TRBV12-2, the J call TRBJ1-5; the DNA was not compared with TRBD1, the D call given in the table. TRBV12-2 is flagged as a pseudogene. The CDR3 sequence is 17 residues long.

J is TRBJ2-1 and V is TRBV6-1; 7 nucleotides align to TRBD2. The CDR3 runs to 17 residues. The germline V gene encodes CDR1 MNHNS and CDR2 SASEGT. With V trimmed by 4 bases and J by 8 bases, 17 bases remained unmatched. The CDR3 DNA is TGTGCCAGCAGTGCAATCAATAGCGGGCGAGCCGGCGATGAGCAGTTCTTC. This translates into CASSAINSGRAGDEQFF.

This chain uses TRBV4-1 with TRBJ2-1, with 11 positions matching TRBD2. V shed 1 base, J shed 3 bases, and the junction held 17 bases outside the gene matches. The CDR3 length is 21 residues. Germline CDR1 is MGHRA and CDR2 is YSYEKL. CDR3 amino acids: CASSQVALTQTSGTLYNEQFF. The CDR3 DNA reads TGCGCCAGCAGCCAAGTTGCCCTAACCCAGACTAGCGGGACCCTCTACAATGAGCAGTTCTTC.

The chain has TRBV30 and TRBJ2-3; 8 bases line up with TRBD2. Germline V lookup: CDR1 GTSNPN, CDR2 SVGIG (reference sequence). Trimming took 8 bases from V and 0 from J; bases not matched to a gene: 10. The CDR3 totals 15 residues. DNA for the CDR3: TGTGCCCATACAGCGGGAGAGGTTAGCACAGATACGCAGTATTTT. Its translation: CAHTAGEVSTDTQYF.

CDR3 in amino acids: CASSPSPGTATGGDYGYTF. The CDR3 nucleotides are TGTGCCAGCAGCCCGAGTCCCGGGACAGCAACCGGCGGGGACTATGGCTACACCTTC. The genes are TRBV9 and TRBJ1-2; 7 bases line up with TRBD1. The CDR3 length is 19 residues. The germline V gene has CDR1 SGDLS and CDR2 YYNGEE. V lost 4 bases, J lost 3 bases, and 21 bases stayed unmatched.

The CDR3 reads CASSDQGQGAAEAFF. CDR3 bases: TGCGCCAGCAGCGATCAGGGACAGGGGGCCGCTGAAGCTTTCTTT. The chain couples TRBV5-1 to TRBJ1-1; TRBD1 matches at 12 bases. CDR3 length: 15 residues. V lost 4 bases and J lost 6; bases outside the gene matches: 7. Per germline, CDR1 SGHRS and CDR2 YFSETQ. Using reference TRBV5-1 and TRBJ1-1 for the parts outside the CDR3, the full variable domain is KAGVTQTPRYLIKTRGQQVTLSCSPISGHRSVSWYQQTPGQGLQFLFEYFSETQRNKGNFPGRFSGRQFSNSRSEMNVSTLELGDSALYLCASSDQGQGAAEAFFGQGTRLTVV.

This chain uses TRBV7-9 with TRBJ2-5; 8 positions agree with TRBD2. This CDR3 is built from 14 residues. The trim removed 6 bases at V and 4 bases at J, leaving 7 bases unmatched. CDR1 and CDR2 from the germline V gene are SEHNR and FQNEAQ (reference sequence). CDR3 sequence reads: CASSAGRARETQYF. The CDR3 DNA follows: TGTGCCAGCAGTGCCGGGAGGGCCCGAGAGACCCAGTACTTC.

The chain employs TRBV7-6 and TRBJ1-5, with a weak D call TRBD1 (5 bases). CDR3 size: 17 residues. Germline CDR1 SGHVS, CDR2 FNYEAQ. V was cut by 2 bases and J by 0 bases, with 14 bases left in between. The DNA for the CDR3 is TGTGCCAGCAGCTTAACGATTGGGGCGTATAGCAATCAGCCCCAGCATTTT. This sequence encodes CASSLTIGAYSNQPQHF.

This chain links TRBV7-9 with TRBJ1-1, with D hard to call. Trimming left V 7 bases short and J 1 base short, with 10 bases between. This CDR3 is built from 13 residues. Per the germline V gene, CDR1 is SEHNR and CDR2 is FQNEAQ (reference sequence). CDR3 in amino acids: CASISSANTEAFF. The CDR3 DNA reads TGTGCCAGCATCTCCAGCGCGAACACTGAAGCTTTCTTT. Drawing the rest from reference TRBV7-9 and TRBJ1-1, the complete variable domain is DTGVSQNPRHKITKRGQNVTFRCDPISEHNRLYWYRQTLGQGPEFLTYFQNEAQLEKSRLLSDRFSAERPKGSFSTLEIQRTEQGDSAMYLCASISSANTEAFFGQGTRLTVV.

The table lists this clone with a count of one. V and J are TRBV7-2 and TRBJ1-1; the D gene is possibly TRBD1 (6 bases). CDR3 length: 15 residues. V was trimmed by 11 bases and J by 4 bases, leaving 23 bases between them. CDR1 and CDR2 (germline): SGHTA, FQGNSA. CDR3 residues: CASKVGGRGSTEAFF. CDR3 nucleotides: TGTGCCTCCAAAGTCGGGGGGAGGGGGTCCACTGAAGCTTTCTTT.